This T cell receptor (beta chain) was sequenced for a study of molecular identifiers for immune sequencing clone quantification. Findings of the study overall: Clones that had above 20 RNA copies took up over 98% of effector molecules but under 1% in naive cells.

This clonotype was recorded many times. Its target is not known. V shed 5 bases and J 3 bases; nucleotides not matched to a gene: 2. The length of the CDR3 is 14 residues. The V gene's germline CDR1 is LGHDT and CDR2 YNNKEL (reference sequence). One entry per CDR3 protein, called by TCRdb with MiXCR from the PCR reads. The sample consists of some 94,000 distinct CDR3 sequences, around 27% of them appearing once. The chain combines TRBV3-1 with TRBJ2-3, with 10 bases that match TRBD1. The source is a human donor in good health. Some libraries in this study had Jurkat cell RNA spiked in. The sequenced material came from naive CD8+ T cells from blood, with Jurkat cell RNA spiked in. Sample subset: FACS-sorted CD8+CD4-CCR7+CD45RA+ naive T cells. CDR3 region: CASSEDRGTDTQYF. CDR3 bases: TGTGCCAGCAGCGAGGACAGGGGGACAGATACGCAGTATTTT.